The 27 T cell receptor beta chains reported below all come from one sample, sequenced in a study of blood T cells in healthy people across ages (dated by TCRdb to about 2015). The method was 5' RACE. TCRdb shows the sequencer as Illumina HiSeq 2500. A second PCR of about 6 to 12 cycles was run with a J-beta primer mix and a sample-barcoded 5' primer. In-frame beta chains were kept once TCRdb had trimmed the public reads at Q25 with fastp and called clones with MiXCR. Identical CDR3 proteins give one entry, which carries the most common genes and DNA. This sample gives 700,000 to 1,000,000 distinct CDR3 sequences in total; around 43% of them show up just once. Nearly 20% of the sample is in the top ten clones. The source material was blood. All receptors come from a man aged 55 to 70 in good health.

Details on this clonotype: Compared with germline, one end of the junction differs, possibly owing to a read error. The rearrangement uses TRBV3-1 and TRBJ2-4; TRBD1 might be the D (5 bases). CDR1 and CDR2 (germline): LGHDT, YNNKEL (reference sequence). There are 11 residues in the CDR3. The DNA for the CDR3 is TGTGCCAGCAGCCAAGTCCCAGGGCTGAACTTC. Encoded protein: CASSQVPGLNF.

The chain links TRBV27 to TRBJ2-7; TRBD1 aligns across 7 bases. CDR1 is MNHEY, CDR2 SMNVEV, per germline (reference sequence). Trimming removed 6 bases from V and 2 bases from J; junction bases left unmatched: 7. CDR3 size: 14 residues. Written as DNA, the CDR3 is TGTGCCAGCAGCGATGACAGGGCCCCCTACGAGCAGTACTTC. Translation: CASSDDRAPYEQYF.

J is TRBJ2-4 and V is TRBV7-8, with 8 bases aligning to TRBD2. The CDR3 covers 18 residues. Germline V gives CDR1 SGHVS, CDR2 FQNEAQ. The V gene end was trimmed by 1 base and the J gene end by 2 bases; junction bases not matched to a gene: 10. CDR3: CASSLEGISGATKNIQYF. CDR3 bases: TGTGCCAGCAGCTTAGAGGGGATTAGCGGGGCTACCAAAAACATTCAGTACTTC.

The chain links TRBV20-1 to TRBJ2-7, with no clear D. Germline CDR1 DFQATT, CDR2 SNEGSKA (reference sequence). V was shortened by 1 base and J by 4 bases, with 8 bases between the two germline ends. The CDR3 is made up of 12 amino acids. The CDR3 here is CSARGVNYEQYF. The CDR3 DNA reads TGCAGTGCTAGAGGGGTCAATTACGAGCAGTACTTC.

This clonotype was counted once. The chain combines TRBV29-1 with TRBJ1-1, with D unclear. CDR1 is SQVTM, CDR2 ANQGSEA, per germline. V was trimmed by 3 bases and J by 3 bases, leaving 8 bases between them. The length of the CDR3 is 12 residues. The CDR3 protein is CSVDRTYTEAFF. The DNA of the CDR3 is TGCAGCGTTGACCGGACGTACACTGAAGCTTTCTTT.

The CDR3 coding sequence is TGTGCCAGCAGCCAAGATCGGGGGGGACTAGCGGGGGTCCATGAGCAGTTCTTC. Its translation is CASSQDRGGLAGVHEQFF. The genes are TRBV3-1 and TRBJ2-1; 14 bases agree with TRBD2. The CDR3 is 18 amino acids. V was pared by 0 bases and J by 8 bases, with 9 bases of the junction left unmatched. Per the germline V gene, CDR1 is LGHDT and CDR2 is YNNKEL (reference sequence).

Comments on this clonotype: A much larger clone is a single base away; this may be a read error. The rearrangement links TRBV10-1 to TRBJ2-5; D is possibly TRBD2 (5 bases). Deletions cut 0 bases from V and 5 bases from J, with 16 bases between. Germline V gene sequence: CDR1 WNHNN, CDR2 SYGVQD (reference sequence). There are 16 residues in the CDR3. Here the CDR3 DNA reads TGCGCCAGCAGTGAGTCGGGATCACCTAGCATGGAGACCCAGTACTTC. The encoded protein is CASSESGSPSMETQYF.

This chain links TRBV6-1 with TRBJ2-5; D perhaps matches TRBD1 (6 bases). Looked up from germline, CDR1 is MNHNS and CDR2 is SASEGT. Deletions cut 6 bases from V and 1 base from J, with 9 bases between. The CDR3 extends over 13 amino acids. The CDR3 DNA is TGTGCCAGCAGAGTCAGGGGCCAAGAGACCCAGTACTTC. This encodes CASRVRGQETQYF.

This clonotype was counted at least ten times. The V and J genes are TRBV5-5 and TRBJ2-7; D not resolved. This CDR3 region has 15 residues. V lost 3 bases, J lost 2 bases, and 15 bases lay in between. CDR1 and CDR2 from the germline V gene are SGHKS and YYEKEE (reference sequence). This CDR3 reads CASSSGPYSPYEQYF. CDR3 sequence (DNA): TGTGCCAGCAGCTCCGGGCCTTATTCCCCCTACGAGCAGTACTTC.

The sample holds many counts of this clonotype. This chain links TRBV24-1 with TRBJ2-1; 7 bases fit TRBD1. CDR3 size: 15 residues. V lost 2 bases to trimming and J lost 5 bases; unmatched junction nucleotides: 5. Germline V gene sequence: CDR1 KGHDR, CDR2 SFDVKD. The CDR3 nucleotides read TGTGCCACCAGTGATTGGTATACAGGGGACAATGAGCAGTTCTTC. This gives the protein CATSDWYTGDNEQFF.

This clonotype was picked up many times. The chain's CDR3 is CASSLSPSETQYF. The CDR3 bases are TGTGCCAGCTCCTTGAGCCCTTCGGAGACCCAGTACTTC. This chain connects TRBV12-3 or TRBV12-4 to TRBJ2-5; D is unresolved. CDR3 length equals 13 residues. Trimming removed 8 bases from V and 5 bases from J, with 15 bases in between.

The chain combines TRBV3-1 with TRBJ1-2; 8 positions agree with TRBD1. With V trimmed by 5 bases and J by 4 bases, 6 bases remained unmatched. This CDR3 has 14 amino acids. Germline V gene data show CDR1 as LGHDT and CDR2 as YNNKEL (reference sequence). As DNA, the CDR3 is TGTGCCAGCAGCTACCGGGACAGGTCCTATGGCTACACCTTC. This sequence encodes CASSYRDRSYGYTF.

The V call is TRBV25-1, the J call TRBJ2-7, with 7 bases matching TRBD1. The junction had 7 bases not matched to a gene; V was cut back by 8 bases and J by 0 bases. This CDR3 has 14 residues. Germline loops: CDR1 MGHDK, CDR2 SYGVNS. The CDR3 DNA is TGTGCCAGCGGAGGACAGGCAAGCTCCTACGAGCAGTACTTC. Translation gives CASGGQASSYEQYF.

This sequence joins TRBV6-6 and TRBJ1-2; D not certain. Trimming cost V 7 bases and J 8 bases, with 11 bases left between them. The germline CDR1 and CDR2 sequences are MNHNY and SVGAGI (reference sequence). The CDR3 loop spans 11 amino acids. The CDR3 sequence: CASTGLNGYTF. In DNA, the CDR3 is TGTGCCAGCACGGGCCTAAACGGCTACACCTTC.

The CDR3 is CASSRRWTWDGSDTQYF. CDR3 coding DNA: TGCGCCAGCAGCCGTCGTTGGACGTGGGACGGAAGCGATACGCAGTATTTT. V gene TRBV4-1 combines with J gene TRBJ2-3, with D possibly called TRBD1 or TRBD2 (5 bases each). This CDR3 region has 17 residues. Germline loops: CDR1 MGHRA, CDR2 YSYEKL. The germline V and J ends were trimmed by 4 bases and 6 bases, with 23 bases remaining between them.

The chain uses TRBV5-6 and TRBJ1-2; weak D call: TRBD1 (5 bases). Germline V lookup: CDR1 SGHDT, CDR2 YYEEEE. CDR3 length: 15 residues. V was trimmed by 0 bases and J by 4 bases, leaving 13 bases between them. CDR3 DNA sequence: TGTGCCAGCAGCTTGGATCAATGGGGGATCTATGGCTACACCTTC. It translates to CASSLDQWGIYGYTF.

The chain uses TRBV20-1 and TRBJ2-5; tentatively, D is TRBD1 or TRBD2 (6 bases each). The V end lost 3 bases, the J end lost 11 bases, and 25 bases lay between the germline ends. This CDR3 has 15 residues. Germline CDR1 is DFQATT and CDR2 is SNEGSKA (reference sequence). The CDR3 reads CSAREGGITGNEQYF. The DNA for the CDR3 is TGCAGTGCTAGGGAAGGGGGGATAACGGGGAATGAGCAGTACTTC.

The chain carries TRBV20-1 and TRBJ1-3; D gene unclear. The germline V gene has CDR1 DFQATT and CDR2 SNEGSKA (reference sequence). Between the trimmed V and J ends, which lost 5 bases and 0 bases, there was a span of 8 bases. CDR3 length: 13 amino acids. This CDR3 reads CSAGTSSGNTIYF. CDR3 in DNA: TGCAGTGCTGGTACAAGCTCTGGAAACACCATATATTTT.

This clonotype came up a few times. The V call is TRBV29-1, the J call TRBJ1-1; D remains unclear. Germline V gives CDR1 SQVTM, CDR2 ANQGSEA. The CDR3 runs 10 residues. Trimming shortened V by 3 bases and J by 4 bases, and 3 bases separated the two germline ends. The CDR3 sequence: CSVDGTEAFF. The CDR3 nucleotides are TGCAGCGTTGATGGCACTGAAGCTTTCTTT.

The J gene is TRBJ2-1, the V gene TRBV7-2, with D possibly TRBD2 on 6 matching bases. The germline gives CDR1 SGHTA, CDR2 FQGNSA. Trimming removed 5 bases from V and 1 base from J, with 15 bases in between. The CDR3 is 16 residues long. For the CDR3, the DNA is TGTGCCAGCAGCCGTCCGGGACTGTCATCCTACAATGAGCAGTTCTTC. Translation gives CASSRPGLSSYNEQFF.

This clonotype has more than one count but fewer than ten. V and J are TRBV4-2 and TRBJ2-2, with 8 positions matching TRBD1. The CDR3 covers 16 residues. V gave up 2 bases and J gave up 8 bases; unmatched junction bases: 10. The germline CDR1 and CDR2 sequences are LGHNA and YNFKEQ. DNA for the CDR3: TGTGCCAGCAGCCAACAGGGGGCGGGTATGCAGGGGGAGCTGTTTTTT. Translation: CASSQQGAGMQGELFF.

Of note for this clonotype: One end of the junction is discordant with germline, which a read error may explain. The rearrangement links TRBV12-3 or TRBV12-4 to TRBJ1-1, with D tentatively TRBD1 (5 bases). There are 14 residues in the CDR3. The CDR3 region has the DNA TGTGCCGGCAGTTTTCGGGGGGGGACCGAGAGAGCTTTCTTT. Protein product: CAGSFRGGTERAFF.

This rearrangement joins TRBV29-1 to TRBJ2-3, with 10 bases aligning to TRBD2. The CDR3 has 14 amino acids. Germline V gene data show CDR1 as SQVTM and CDR2 as ANQGSEA. V shed 4 bases, J shed 4 bases, and the junction held 5 bases outside the gene matches. CDR3 DNA: TGCAGCGTTGCCGGGCTAGCGGGGGCAGATACGCAGTATTTT. Amino acid sequence: CSVAGLAGADTQYF.

The chain couples TRBV12-3 or TRBV12-4 to TRBJ1-2, with 7 bases fitting TRBD1. V lost 0 bases to trimming and J lost 3 bases; unmatched junction nucleotides: 7. The CDR3 is 16 residues long. Here the CDR3 reads CASSLAKGGSYYGYTF. CDR3 in DNA: TGTGCCAGCAGTTTAGCGAAAGGGGGCAGTTACTATGGCTACACCTTC.

This chain connects TRBV7-9 to TRBJ2-1, with 12 bases fitting TRBD1. The CDR3 contains 18 residues. The germline gives CDR1 SEHNR, CDR2 FQNEAQ (reference sequence). The J segment lost 10 bases and the V segment lost 4 bases, leaving 17 bases of the junction unmatched. Here the CDR3 reads CASSSRGQGALMFYEQFF. The CDR3 nucleotides are TGTGCCAGCAGCTCCAGGGGACAGGGGGCTCTTATGTTCTACGAGCAGTTCTTC.

The J gene is TRBJ2-7, the V gene TRBV7-2; D is undetermined. Trimming took off 5 bases at V and 0 bases at J, with 17 bases between the two ends. CDR3 length: 16 residues. Germline V gene sequence: CDR1 SGHTA, CDR2 FQGNSA. The CDR3 is CASSRGQSVSSYEQYF. The CDR3 nucleotides read TGTGCCAGCAGCCGTGGGCAGTCCGTTAGCTCCTACGAGCAGTACTTC.

This sequence joins TRBV6-6 and TRBJ2-2; D is uncertain. The V gene lost 5 bases and the J gene lost 8 bases, with 6 bases spanning the gap. The CDR3 sequence is 11 residues long. Germline CDR1 is MNHNY and CDR2 is SVGAGI (reference sequence). CDR3 region: CASSTKGELFF. The CDR3 bases are TGTGCCAGCAGTACCAAGGGGGAGCTGTTTTTT.